One sample yielded the 29 T cell receptor beta chains listed below, sequenced in a study of T cells expressing NK-cell markers. TCRdb re-called the 5' RACE reads and gives one entry per CDR3 protein, without DNA. This sample's clone table lists roughly 450,000 distinct CDR3 sequences. The sample consisted of blood T cells: a sorted CD56 or NKG2C T cell subset, CD4+ or CD8+ T cells, or bulk PBMC T cells (not recorded which). The origin of the receptors is a woman aged 45-60 years in good health.

The J gene is TRBJ2-1, the V gene TRBV5-1; TCRdb names TRBD2, which stays unverified in the absence of DNA. There are 15 residues in the CDR3. The germline CDR1 and CDR2 sequences are SGHRS and YFSETQ. CDR3 sequence reads: CASSFLAGGLYEQFF.

The chain has TRBV7-9 and TRBJ2-5; with no DNA, the TCRdb D assignment of TRBD1 cannot be verified. Germline V gene lookup returns CDR1 SEHNR and CDR2 FQNEAQ (reference sequence). This CDR3 spans 15 amino acids. The CDR3 spells CASSLALGQLETQYF.

This CDR3 is CASSISETDITDTQYF. V usage is TRBV19 and J usage is TRBJ2-3; the D gene TCRdb calls, TRBD1, cannot be checked with no DNA. The CDR3 has 16 amino acids. Germline CDR1 is LNHDA and CDR2 is SQIVND (reference sequence).

This rearrangement joins TRBV2 to TRBJ2-1; checking the TCRdb D call of TRBD2 is not possible without DNA. The CDR3 contains 13 residues. Germline V gene lookup returns CDR1 SNHLY and CDR2 FYNNEI. The CDR3 reads CASSVLPYNEQFF.

This chain joins TRBV11-2 and TRBJ2-2. Germline V lookup: CDR1 SGHAT, CDR2 FQNNGV. This CDR3 region has 18 residues. CDR3: CASSLKGYSEINTGELFF.

The chain links TRBV5-6 to TRBJ2-7; TCRdb's D call, TRBD1, is unchecked because there is no DNA. The CDR3 has 13 amino acids. The germline V gene has CDR1 SGHDT and CDR2 YYEEEE. The CDR3 spells CASSLGQGPEQYF.

The rearrangement links TRBV14 to TRBJ2-1; TCRdb selects TRBD2, and the lack of DNA leaves this call unchecked. Germline V gives CDR1 SGHDN, CDR2 FVKESK. This CDR3 has 16 amino acids. CDR3 loop: CASSPRLAGGYNEQFF.

The V call is TRBV7-2, the J call TRBJ2-3. Germline values: CDR1 SGHTA, CDR2 FQGNSA. The CDR3 length is 16 residues. This chain's CDR3 is CASSPRRKTSTDTQYF. Full variable domain (missing parts from reference TRBV7-2 and TRBJ2-3): GAGVSQSPSNKVTEKGKDVELRCDPISGHTALYWYRQSLGQGLEFLIYFQGNSAPDKSGLPSDRFSAERTGGSVSTLTIQRTQQEDSAVYLCASSPRRKTSTDTQYFGPGTRLTVL.

The rearrangement uses TRBV7-2 and TRBJ2-4; TCRdb lists TRBD1, though no DNA is available to test this call. CDR1 is SGHTA and CDR2 is FQGNSA in the germline V gene. The CDR3 is 18 residues long. Here the CDR3 reads CASSLGPGRVNAKNIQYF.

The J gene is TRBJ2-4, the V gene TRBV2; checking the TCRdb D call of TRBD1 is not possible without DNA. Germline V lookup: CDR1 SNHLY, CDR2 FYNNEI. The length of the CDR3 is 12 residues. CDR3 sequence reads: CASSGQGGIQYF. Complete variable domain (other parts from reference TRBV2 and TRBJ2-4): EPEVTQTPSHQVTQMGQEVILRCVPISNHLYFYWYRQILGQKVEFLVSFYNNEISEKSEIFDDQFSVERPDGSNFTLKIRSTKLEDSAMYFCASSGQGGIQYFGAGTRLSVL.

The rearrangement uses TRBV7-2 and TRBJ2-2; absent DNA, TCRdb's TRBD1 call cannot be checked. Per the germline V gene, CDR1 is SGHTA and CDR2 is FQGNSA. CDR3 length equals 13 residues. The CDR3 spells CASSSLGGRELFF.

The chain recombines TRBV20-1 with TRBJ2-1; TCRdb lists TRBD2, though no DNA is available to test this call. This CDR3 is built from 14 residues. Germline values: CDR1 DFQATT, CDR2 SNEGSKA (reference sequence). The CDR3 sequence: CSASGLAGRPGQFF.

The chain uses TRBV5-1 and TRBJ1-1; TCRdb designates TRBD1, a call that cannot be tested without DNA. Germline assignment: CDR1 SGHRS and CDR2 YFSETQ. The CDR3 spans 16 residues. CDR3 residues: CASSPAAGAMNTEAFF.

The gene calls are TRBV5-5 and TRBJ2-7; with no DNA, the TCRdb D assignment of TRBD1 cannot be verified. This CDR3 is 16 amino acids long. CDR1 and CDR2 from the germline V gene are SGHKS and YYEKEE (reference sequence). The CDR3 sequence is CASSLGPGTEYYEQYF. The whole variable domain, remainder taken from reference TRBV5-5 and TRBJ2-7, is DAGVTQSPTHLIKTRGQQVTLRCSPISGHKSVSWYQQVLGQGPQFIFQYYEKEERGRGNFPDRFSARQFPNYSSELNVNALLLGDSALYLCASSLGPGTEYYEQYFGPGTRLTVT.

CDR3 protein: CAWNKGPEAFF. The chain joins TRBV30 to TRBJ1-1; TCRdb names TRBD1, which stays unverified in the absence of DNA. The V gene's germline CDR1 is GTSNPN and CDR2 SVGIG (reference sequence). CDR3 length: 11 amino acids.

This chain uses TRBV27 with TRBJ2-2; the TRBD2 assignment by TCRdb is unverifiable without DNA. CDR1 and CDR2 from the germline V gene are MNHEY and SMNVEV (reference sequence). This CDR3 has 14 residues. This chain's CDR3 is CASGTSSYTGELFF.

This sequence joins TRBV5-6 and TRBJ1-5. This CDR3 is built from 17 residues. Germline CDR1 and CDR2: SGHDT and YYEEEE. CDR3 in amino acids: CASSLDRRGSSNQPQHF.

V usage is TRBV5-1 and J usage is TRBJ2-3; lacking DNA, the TRBD1 call made by TCRdb goes unchecked. Germline V gene sequence: CDR1 SGHRS, CDR2 YFSETQ. The CDR3 runs to 13 residues. The CDR3 spells CASSLGQIDTQYF.

The CDR3 is CSVQWAGGPTDTQYF. V is TRBV29-1 and J is TRBJ2-3; without DNA, the TCRdb call of TRBD2 cannot be checked. CDR1 and CDR2 (germline): SQVTM, ANQGSEA. There are 15 residues in the CDR3.

The chain has TRBV3-1 and TRBJ2-1; absent DNA, TCRdb's TRBD1 call cannot be checked. The CDR3 loop spans 12 amino acids. Germline loops: CDR1 LGHDT, CDR2 YNNKEL (reference sequence). The CDR3 sequence is CASMGGGNEQFF.

The genes are TRBV12-3 or TRBV12-4 and TRBJ2-1; the D call from TCRdb, TRBD2, cannot be confirmed without DNA. The CDR3 is 15 residues long. The chain's CDR3 is CASSLRTGTRNEQFF.

The chain has TRBV7-9 and TRBJ2-3. The CDR3 is made up of 15 amino acids. The germline V gene encodes CDR1 SEHNR and CDR2 FQNEAQ (reference sequence). The CDR3 spells CASSLATGPVDTQYF. The entire variable domain, with the rest obtained from reference TRBV7-9 and TRBJ2-3, is as follows: DTGVSQNPRHKITKRGQNVTFRCDPISEHNRLYWYRQTLGQGPEFLTYFQNEAQLEKSRLLSDRFSAERPKGSFSTLEIQRTEQGDSAMYLCASSLATGPVDTQYFGPGTRLTVL.

The chain joins TRBV24-1 to TRBJ1-5. CDR1 is KGHDR and CDR2 is SFDVKD in the germline V gene. This CDR3 is built from 14 residues. This chain's CDR3 is CATGSGGGSQPQHF.

The chain links TRBV7-8 to TRBJ2-5; TCRdb gives TRBD2 as the D gene, but with no DNA this cannot be confirmed. Germline V gene lookup returns CDR1 SGHVS and CDR2 FQNEAQ. This CDR3 spans 15 amino acids. Here the CDR3 reads CASSGTSSGSYTQYF.

The chain uses TRBV10-3 and TRBJ1-1. Per the germline V gene, CDR1 is ENHRY and CDR2 is SYGVKD. The CDR3 runs 14 residues. The CDR3 reads CAISESRAPREAFF.

J is TRBJ1-5 and V is TRBV20-1. The CDR3 sequence is 16 residues long. Germline V gene lookup returns CDR1 DFQATT and CDR2 SNEGSKA (reference sequence). The CDR3 spells CSAREIRGQGNQPQHF.

This chain connects TRBV4-1 to TRBJ2-3. This CDR3 has 13 residues. CDR1 is MGHRA and CDR2 is YSYEKL in the germline V gene. The CDR3 loop is CASSPQLGDTQYF.

This sequence joins TRBV24-1 and TRBJ2-3; the D call of TRBD1 rests on TCRdb alone, since no DNA is present to check it. This CDR3 region has 15 residues. Germline CDR1 and CDR2: KGHDR and SFDVKD. The CDR3 loop reads CATSDPGLGVNTQYF.

The gene calls are TRBV30 and TRBJ2-3; checking the TCRdb D call of TRBD2 is not possible without DNA. The CDR3 runs 13 residues. Germline-derived CDR1 and CDR2 are GTSNPN and SVGIG (reference sequence). CDR3 amino acids: CASTLASTDTQYF.